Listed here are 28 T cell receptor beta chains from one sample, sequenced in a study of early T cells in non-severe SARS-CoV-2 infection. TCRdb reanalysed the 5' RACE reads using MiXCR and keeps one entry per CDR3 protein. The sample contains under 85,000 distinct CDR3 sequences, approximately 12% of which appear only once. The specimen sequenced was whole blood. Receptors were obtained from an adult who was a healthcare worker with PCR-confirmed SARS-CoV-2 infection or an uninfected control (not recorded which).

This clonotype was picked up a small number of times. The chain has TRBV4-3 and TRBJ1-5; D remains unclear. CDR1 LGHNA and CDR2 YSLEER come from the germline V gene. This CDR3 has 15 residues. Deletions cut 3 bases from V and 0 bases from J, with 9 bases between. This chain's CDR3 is CASSHNFDSNQPQHF. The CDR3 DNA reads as TGCGCCAGCAGCCACAATTTCGATAGCAATCAGCCCCAGCATTTT.

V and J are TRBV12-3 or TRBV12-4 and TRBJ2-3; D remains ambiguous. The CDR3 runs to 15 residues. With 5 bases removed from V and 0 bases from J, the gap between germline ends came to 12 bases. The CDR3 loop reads CASSPTWGSTDTQYF. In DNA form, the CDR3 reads TGTGCCAGCAGTCCCACTTGGGGTAGCACAGATACGCAGTATTTT.

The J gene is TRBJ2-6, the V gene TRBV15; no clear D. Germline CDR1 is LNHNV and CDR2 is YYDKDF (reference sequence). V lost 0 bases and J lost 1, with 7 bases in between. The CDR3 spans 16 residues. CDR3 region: CATSREAGSGANVLTF. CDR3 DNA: TGTGCCACCAGCAGAGAGGCCGGATCTGGGGCCAACGTCCTGACTTTC.

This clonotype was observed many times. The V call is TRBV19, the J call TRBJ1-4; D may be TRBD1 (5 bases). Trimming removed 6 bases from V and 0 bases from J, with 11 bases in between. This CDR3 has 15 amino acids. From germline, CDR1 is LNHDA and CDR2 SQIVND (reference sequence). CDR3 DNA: TGTGCCAGTAGCCAGGGCGGACCAACTAATGAAAAACTGTTTTTT. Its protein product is CASSQGGPTNEKLFF.

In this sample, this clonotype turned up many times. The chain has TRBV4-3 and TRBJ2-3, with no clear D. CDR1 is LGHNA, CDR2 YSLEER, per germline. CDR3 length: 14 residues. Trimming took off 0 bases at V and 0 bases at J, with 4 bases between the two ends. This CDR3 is CASSQEVSTDTQYF. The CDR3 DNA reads TGCGCCAGCAGCCAAGAAGTTAGCACAGATACGCAGTATTTT.

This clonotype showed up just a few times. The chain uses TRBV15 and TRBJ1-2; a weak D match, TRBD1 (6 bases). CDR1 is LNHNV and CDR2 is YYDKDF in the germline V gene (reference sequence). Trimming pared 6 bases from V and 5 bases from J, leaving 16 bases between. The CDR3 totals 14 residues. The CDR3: CATRPAGDPYGYTF. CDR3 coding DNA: TGTGCCACCAGGCCGGCAGGGGATCCGTATGGCTACACCTTC.

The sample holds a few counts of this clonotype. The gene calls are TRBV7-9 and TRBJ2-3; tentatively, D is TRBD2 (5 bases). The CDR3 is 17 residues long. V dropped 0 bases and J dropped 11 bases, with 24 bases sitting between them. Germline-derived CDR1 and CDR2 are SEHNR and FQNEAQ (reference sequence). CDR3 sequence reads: CASSLAGKLAGWVEQYF. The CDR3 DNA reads TGTGCCAGCAGCTTAGCTGGGAAGCTAGCCGGATGGGTAGAGCAGTATTTT. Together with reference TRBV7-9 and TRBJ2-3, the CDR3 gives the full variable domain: DTGVSQNPRHKITKRGQNVTFRCDPISEHNRLYWYRQTLGQGPEFLTYFQNEAQLEKSRLLSDRFSAERPKGSFSTLEIQRTEQGDSAMYLCASSLAGKLAGWVEQYFGPGTRLTVL.

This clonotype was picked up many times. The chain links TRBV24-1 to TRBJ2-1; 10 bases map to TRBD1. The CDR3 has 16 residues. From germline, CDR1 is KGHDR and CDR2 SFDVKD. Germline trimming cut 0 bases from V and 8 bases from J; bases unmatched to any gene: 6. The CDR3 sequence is CATSDLDRGRGDEQFF. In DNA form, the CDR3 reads TGTGCCACCAGTGATTTGGACAGGGGGCGAGGGGATGAGCAGTTCTTC.

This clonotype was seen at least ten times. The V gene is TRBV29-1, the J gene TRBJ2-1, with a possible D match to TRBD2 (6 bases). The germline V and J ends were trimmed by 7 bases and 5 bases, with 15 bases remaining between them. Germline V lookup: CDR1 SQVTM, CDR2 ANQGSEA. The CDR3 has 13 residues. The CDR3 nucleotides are TGCAGCGGGGGGAGTAGCGGACACAATGAGCAGTTCTTC. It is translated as CSGGSSGHNEQFF.

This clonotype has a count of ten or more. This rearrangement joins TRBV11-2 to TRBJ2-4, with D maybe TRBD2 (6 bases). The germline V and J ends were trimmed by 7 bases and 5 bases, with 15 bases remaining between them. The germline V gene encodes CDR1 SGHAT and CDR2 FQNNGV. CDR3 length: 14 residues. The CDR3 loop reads CASTRTPGENIQYF. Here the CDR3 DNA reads TGTGCCAGCACCAGAACCCCGGGGGAAAACATTCAGTACTTC.

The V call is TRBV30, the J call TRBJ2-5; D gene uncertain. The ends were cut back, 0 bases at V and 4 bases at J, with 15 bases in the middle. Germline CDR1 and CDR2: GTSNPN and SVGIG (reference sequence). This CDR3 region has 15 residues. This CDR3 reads CAWSVGQRIRETQYF. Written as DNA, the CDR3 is TGTGCCTGGAGTGTAGGTCAGCGTATTAGAGAGACCCAGTACTTC. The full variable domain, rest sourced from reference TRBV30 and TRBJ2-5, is SQTIHQWPATLVQPVGSPLSLECTVEGTSNPNLYWYRQAAGRGLQLLFYSVGIGQISSEVPQNLSASRPQDRQFILSSKKLLLSDSGFYLCAWSVGQRIRETQYFGPGTRLLVL.

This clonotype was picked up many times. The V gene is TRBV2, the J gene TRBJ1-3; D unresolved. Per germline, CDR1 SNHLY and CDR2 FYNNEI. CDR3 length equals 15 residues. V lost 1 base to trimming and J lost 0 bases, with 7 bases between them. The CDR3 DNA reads TGTGCCAGCAGTGAAGGGCTGACCTCTGGAAACACCATATATTTT. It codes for CASSEGLTSGNTIYF.

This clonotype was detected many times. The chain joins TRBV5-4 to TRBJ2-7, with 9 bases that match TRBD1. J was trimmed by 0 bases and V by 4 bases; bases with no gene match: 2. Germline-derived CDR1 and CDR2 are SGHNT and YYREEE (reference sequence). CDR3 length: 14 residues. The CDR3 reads CASSRTGVSYEQYF. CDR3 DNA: TGTGCCAGCAGCCGGACAGGGGTCTCCTACGAGCAGTACTTC.

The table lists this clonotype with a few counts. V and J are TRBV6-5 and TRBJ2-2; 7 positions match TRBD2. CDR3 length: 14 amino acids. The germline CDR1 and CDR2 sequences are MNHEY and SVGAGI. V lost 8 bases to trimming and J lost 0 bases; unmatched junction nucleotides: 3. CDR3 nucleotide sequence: TGTGCCAGCGGTGGACTAGCGAACACCGGGGAGCTGTTTTTT. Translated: CASGGLANTGELFF.

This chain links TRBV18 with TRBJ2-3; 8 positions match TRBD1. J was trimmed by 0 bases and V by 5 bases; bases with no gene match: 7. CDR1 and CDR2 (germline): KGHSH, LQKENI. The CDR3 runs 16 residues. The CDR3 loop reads CASSTNWDRSTDTQYF. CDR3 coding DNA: TGTGCCAGCTCAACCAATTGGGACAGGAGCACAGATACGCAGTATTTT.

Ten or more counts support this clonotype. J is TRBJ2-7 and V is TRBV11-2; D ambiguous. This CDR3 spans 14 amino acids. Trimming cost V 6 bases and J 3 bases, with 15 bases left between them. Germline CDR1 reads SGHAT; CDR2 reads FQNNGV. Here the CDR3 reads CASSTTGTIYEQYF. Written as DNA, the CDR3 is TGTGCCAGCAGTACGACGGGTACAATCTACGAGCAGTACTTC. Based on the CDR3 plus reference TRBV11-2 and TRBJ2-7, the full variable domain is EAGVAQSPRYKIIEKRQSVAFWCNPISGHATLYWYQQILGQGPKLLIQFQNNGVVDDSQLPKDRFSAERLKGVDSTLKIQPAKLEDSAVYLCASSTTGTIYEQYFGPGTRLTVT.

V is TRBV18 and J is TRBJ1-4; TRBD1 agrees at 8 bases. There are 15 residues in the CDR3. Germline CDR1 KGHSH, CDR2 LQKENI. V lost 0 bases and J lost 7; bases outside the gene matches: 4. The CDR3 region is CASSPPSGGGEKLFF. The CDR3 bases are TGTGCCAGCTCACCACCCTCAGGGGGCGGTGAAAAACTGTTTTTT.

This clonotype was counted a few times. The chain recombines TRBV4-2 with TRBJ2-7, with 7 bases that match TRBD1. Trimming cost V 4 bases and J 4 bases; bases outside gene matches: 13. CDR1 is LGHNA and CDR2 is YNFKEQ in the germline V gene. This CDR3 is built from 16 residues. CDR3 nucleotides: TGTGCCAGCAGCCCAGCAAGCAACAGGGGTGCATACGAGCAGTACTTC. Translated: CASSPASNRGAYEQYF.

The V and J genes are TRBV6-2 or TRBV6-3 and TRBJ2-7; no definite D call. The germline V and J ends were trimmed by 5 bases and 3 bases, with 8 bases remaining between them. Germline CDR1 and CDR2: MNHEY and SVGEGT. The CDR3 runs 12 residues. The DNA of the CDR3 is TGTGCCAGCAGTGGCTACTTCTACGAGCAGTACTTC. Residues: CASSGYFYEQYF.

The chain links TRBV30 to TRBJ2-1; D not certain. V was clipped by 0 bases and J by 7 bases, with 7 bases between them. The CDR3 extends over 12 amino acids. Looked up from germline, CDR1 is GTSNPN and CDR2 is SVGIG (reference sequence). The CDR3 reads CAWSVRLNEQFF. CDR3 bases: TGTGCCTGGAGTGTTAGGTTAAATGAGCAGTTCTTC. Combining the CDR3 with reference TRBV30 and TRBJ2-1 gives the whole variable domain SQTIHQWPATLVQPVGSPLSLECTVEGTSNPNLYWYRQAAGRGLQLLFYSVGIGQISSEVPQNLSASRPQDRQFILSSKKLLLSDSGFYLCAWSVRLNEQFFGPGTRLTVL.

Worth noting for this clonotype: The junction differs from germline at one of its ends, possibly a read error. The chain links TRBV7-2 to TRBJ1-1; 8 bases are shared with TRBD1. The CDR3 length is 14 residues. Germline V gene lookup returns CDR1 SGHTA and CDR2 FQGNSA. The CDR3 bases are TGTGCCAGCGGCTTAGGGACAGGCCGCACTGAAGCTTTCTTT. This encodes CASGLGTGRTEAFF.

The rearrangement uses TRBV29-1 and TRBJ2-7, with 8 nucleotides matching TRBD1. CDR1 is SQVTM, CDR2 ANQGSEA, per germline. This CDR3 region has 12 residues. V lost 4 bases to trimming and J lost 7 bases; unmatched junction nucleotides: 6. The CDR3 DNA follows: TGCAGCGTTGCTCAGGGGGCGGTAGAGCAGTACTTC. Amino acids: CSVAQGAVEQYF.

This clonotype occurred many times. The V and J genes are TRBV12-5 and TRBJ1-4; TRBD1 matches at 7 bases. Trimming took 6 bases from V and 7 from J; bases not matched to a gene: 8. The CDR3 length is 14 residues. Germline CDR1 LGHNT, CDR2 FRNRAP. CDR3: CASGPGGTVEKLFF. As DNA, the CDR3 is TGTGCTAGTGGCCCAGGCGGGACAGTTGAAAAACTGTTTTTT. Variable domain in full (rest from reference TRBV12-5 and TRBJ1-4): DARVTQTPRHKVTEMGQEVTMRCQPILGHNTVFWYRQTMMQGLELLAYFRNRAPLDDSGMPKDRFSAEMPDATLATLKIQPSEPRDSAVYFCASGPGGTVEKLFFGSGTQLSVL.

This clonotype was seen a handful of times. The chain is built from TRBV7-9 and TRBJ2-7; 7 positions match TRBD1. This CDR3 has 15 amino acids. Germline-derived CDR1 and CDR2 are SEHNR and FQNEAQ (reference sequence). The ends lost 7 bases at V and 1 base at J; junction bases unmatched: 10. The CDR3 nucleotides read TGTGCCAGCACCATGACAGGGTTGGGTTCCTACGAGCAGTACTTC. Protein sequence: CASTMTGLGSYEQYF. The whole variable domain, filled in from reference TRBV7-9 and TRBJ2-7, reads DTGVSQNPRHKITKRGQNVTFRCDPISEHNRLYWYRQTLGQGPEFLTYFQNEAQLEKSRLLSDRFSAERPKGSFSTLEIQRTEQGDSAMYLCASTMTGLGSYEQYFGPGTRLTVT.

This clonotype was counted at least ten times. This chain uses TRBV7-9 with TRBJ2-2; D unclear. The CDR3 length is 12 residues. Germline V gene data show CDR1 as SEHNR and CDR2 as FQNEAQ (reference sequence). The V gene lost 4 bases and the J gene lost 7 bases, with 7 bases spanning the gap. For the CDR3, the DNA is TGTGCCAGCAGCTCCTATGGCGGGGAGCTGTTTTTT. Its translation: CASSSYGGELFF.

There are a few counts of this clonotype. In DNA, the CDR3 is TGTGCCAGCAGTTACGTTCCGGATAATTCACCCCTCCACTTT. Protein: CASSYVPDNSPLHF. The gene calls are TRBV6-5 and TRBJ1-6; D is uncertain. The CDR3 runs to 14 residues. V lost 2 bases, J lost 5 bases, and 7 bases lay in between. CDR1 is MNHEY, CDR2 SVGAGI, per germline.

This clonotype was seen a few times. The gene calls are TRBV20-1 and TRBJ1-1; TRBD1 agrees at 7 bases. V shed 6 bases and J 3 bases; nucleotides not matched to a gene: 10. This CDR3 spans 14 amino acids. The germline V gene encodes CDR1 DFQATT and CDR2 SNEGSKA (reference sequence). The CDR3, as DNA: TGCAGTGCCCTTGGAGGGGGCGCCGACACTGAAGCTTTCTTT. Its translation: CSALGGGADTEAFF.

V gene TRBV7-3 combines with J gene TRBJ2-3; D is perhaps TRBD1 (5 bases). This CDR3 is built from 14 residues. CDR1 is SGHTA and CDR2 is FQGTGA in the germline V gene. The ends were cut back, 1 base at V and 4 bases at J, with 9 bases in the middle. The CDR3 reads CASSLRSGSDTQYF. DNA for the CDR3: TGTGCCAGCAGCTTAAGATCAGGGTCAGATACGCAGTATTTT.